This T cell receptor beta chain was profiled in a study of blood T cell repertoires in COVID-19. Produced via immunoSEQ multiplex PCR; TCRdb's table is partial and in-frame only. Of 200,000 to 250,000 clones in the sample, about 85% were seen once. This receptor was identified in a man between 35 and 55 years old with acute or convalescent COVID-19. Sequencing was carried out using peripheral blood.

The CDR3 region is CAWSVGGADTEAFF. The CDR3, as DNA: TGTGCCTGGAGTGTAGGGGGGGCGGACACTGAAGCTTTCTTT. The V call is TRBV30, the J call TRBJ1-1; the D gene is possibly TRBD1 (6 bases). The CDR3 totals 14 residues. V lost 0 bases and J lost 3, with 11 bases in between. The germline V gene has CDR1 GTSNPN and CDR2 SVGIG (reference sequence).